The entry below describes one T cell receptor beta chain. This sample was included in a study of shared T cell receptors in the human thymus. This table comes from immunoSEQ multiplex PCR, and its TCRdb copy is limited to in-frame clones, with some not included. Of hundreds of thousands of clones detected, roughly 90% appear once; the ten largest clones hold 0.0095% to 0.011%. This sample also belongs to another study, concerning human thymus T cells.

The sequenced sample was thymocytes. The sequence was obtained from a boy under two years old with a congenital heart defect.

The CDR3 spells CASSPREENEQFF. The CDR3 DNA reads TGTGCCAGCTCACCAAGGGAGGAGAATGAGCAGTTCTTC. The chain has TRBV18 and TRBJ2-1, with D perhaps TRBD2 (6 bases). Germline V gene lookup returns CDR1 KGHSH and CDR2 LQKENI. The V gene lost 2 bases and the J gene lost 7 bases, with 9 bases spanning the gap. This CDR3 has 13 residues.